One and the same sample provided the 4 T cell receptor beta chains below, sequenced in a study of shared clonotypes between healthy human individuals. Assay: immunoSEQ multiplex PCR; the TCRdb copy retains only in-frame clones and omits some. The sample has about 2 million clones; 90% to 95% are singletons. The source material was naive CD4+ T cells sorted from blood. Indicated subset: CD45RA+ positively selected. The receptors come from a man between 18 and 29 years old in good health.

The CDR3: CASSPLEGNEQFF. The CDR3 DNA sequence: TGTGCCAGCAGTCCCTTGGAAGGGAATGAGCAGTTCTTC. This rearrangement joins TRBV2 to TRBJ2-1; D is undetermined. CDR1 SNHLY and CDR2 FYNNEI come from the germline V gene. Trimming pared 5 bases from V and 7 bases from J, leaving 12 bases between. The CDR3 is made up of 13 amino acids.

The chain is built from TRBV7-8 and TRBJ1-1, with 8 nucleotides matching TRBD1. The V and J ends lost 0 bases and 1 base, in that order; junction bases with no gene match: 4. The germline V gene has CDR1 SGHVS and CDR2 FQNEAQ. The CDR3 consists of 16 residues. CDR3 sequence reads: CASSLATQGANTEAFF. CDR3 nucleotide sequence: TGTGCCAGCAGCTTAGCCACCCAGGGGGCGAACACTGAAGCTTTCTTT.

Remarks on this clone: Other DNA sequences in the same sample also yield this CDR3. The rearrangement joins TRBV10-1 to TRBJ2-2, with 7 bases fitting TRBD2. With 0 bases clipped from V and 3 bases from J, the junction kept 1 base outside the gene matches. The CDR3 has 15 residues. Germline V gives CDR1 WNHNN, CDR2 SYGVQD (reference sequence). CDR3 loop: CASSESRGYTGELFF. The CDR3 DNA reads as TGCGCCAGCAGTGAGTCGCGGGGGTACACCGGGGAGCTGTTTTTT.

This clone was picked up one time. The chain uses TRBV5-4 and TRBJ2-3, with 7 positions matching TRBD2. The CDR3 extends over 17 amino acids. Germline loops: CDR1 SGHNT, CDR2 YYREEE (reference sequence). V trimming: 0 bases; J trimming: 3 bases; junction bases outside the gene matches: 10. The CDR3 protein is CASSLGAGGMSTDTQYF. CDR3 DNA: TGTGCCAGCAGCTTGGGGGCCGGGGGGATGAGTACAGATACGCAGTATTTT.